Below, 23 T cell receptor beta chains from the same sample are listed, as sequenced in a study of Siglec-9 on CD8 T cells in melanoma. Data came from immunoSEQ multiplex PCR; TCRdb stores just in-frame clones and leaves some out. The sample records 25,000 to 35,000 clones, 80% being singletons. Sequencing input: Siglec-9- CD8+ T cells sorted from blood. These receptors came from a human donor in good health.

This chain joins TRBV7-9 and TRBJ2-3, with D perhaps matching TRBD1 (5 bases). Germline V gene data show CDR1 as SEHNR and CDR2 as FQNEAQ (reference sequence). V was cut by 5 bases and J by 2 bases, with 11 bases left in between. There are 14 residues in the CDR3. The CDR3 loop is CASSPNRNTDTQYF. Written as DNA, the CDR3 is TGTGCCAGCAGCCCAAACAGGAACACAGATACGCAGTATTTT.

The V gene is TRBV7-9, the J gene TRBJ2-7, with unresolved D. The CDR3 covers 14 residues. V lost 5 bases to trimming and J lost 2 bases, with 13 bases between them. The germline CDR1 and CDR2 sequences are SEHNR and FQNEAQ (reference sequence). The CDR3 spells CASSPVGSPYEQYF. The CDR3 DNA follows: TGTGCCAGCAGCCCCGTCGGCAGCCCCTACGAGCAGTACTTC.

The chain links TRBV11-2 to TRBJ2-5; 12 positions match TRBD1. Losses at the gene ends were 4 bases for V and 2 bases for J; bases not matched to a gene: 11. The germline V gene encodes CDR1 SGHAT and CDR2 FQNNGV. CDR3 size: 18 residues. The CDR3 nucleotides are TGTGCCAGCAGCTCTCCGGGACAGGGGGCTCGGGGTCAAGAGACCCAGTACTTC. This codes for CASSSPGQGARGQETQYF.

The V gene is TRBV27, the J gene TRBJ2-3; 9 bases match TRBD1. The V and J ends lost 5 bases and 7 bases, in that order; junction bases with no gene match: 16. CDR1 MNHEY and CDR2 SMNVEV come from the germline V gene (reference sequence). The CDR3 covers 17 residues. CDR3 region: CASSRPIPGQGANTQYF. In DNA form, the CDR3 reads TGTGCCAGCAGTCGTCCGATCCCGGGACAGGGTGCGAATACGCAGTATTTT.

This clone showed up just a few times. The chain combines TRBV5-1 with TRBJ1-4; no reliable D call. The CDR3 is 14 residues long. CDR1 and CDR2 from the germline V gene are SGHRS and YFSETQ. Between the trimmed V and J ends, which lost 0 bases and 7 bases, there was a span of 10 bases. The chain's CDR3 is CASSLGMDGEKLFF. CDR3 coding DNA: TGCGCCAGCAGCTTGGGGATGGATGGTGAAAAACTGTTTTTT.

V gene TRBV11-2 combines with J gene TRBJ2-1; tentatively, D is TRBD2 (5 bases). The germline V gene encodes CDR1 SGHAT and CDR2 FQNNGV. The CDR3 contains 15 residues. V lost 0 bases and J 6 bases, leaving 12 bases between the germline ends. DNA of the CDR3: TGTGCCAGCAGCTTAGAAAGCGGAGAGGCCAATGAGCAGTTCTTC. Amino acid sequence: CASSLESGEANEQFF.

The chain has TRBV28 and TRBJ2-7, with TRBD1 matching over 8 bases. The germline CDR1 and CDR2 sequences are MDHEN and SYDVKM. The junction had 11 bases not matched to a gene; V was cut back by 8 bases and J by 2 bases. The length of the CDR3 is 15 residues. CDR3 DNA sequence: TGTGCCAGCCAAAAGCCCGGACAGGGCACCTACGAGCAGTACTTC. Translating it yields CASQKPGQGTYEQYF.

This chain joins TRBV19 and TRBJ1-5; D is possibly TRBD1 (5 bases). CDR3 length: 15 residues. Germline assignment: CDR1 LNHDA and CDR2 SQIVND (reference sequence). V was pared by 7 bases and J by 0 bases, with 13 bases between. CDR3 sequence reads: CASTETEYSNQPQHF. The CDR3 DNA reads as TGTGCCAGTACTGAGACAGAGTATAGCAATCAGCCCCAGCATTTT. Full variable domain (remainder filled in from reference TRBV19 and TRBJ1-5): DGGITQSPKYLFRKEGQNVTLSCEQNLNHDAMYWYRQDPGQGLRLIYYSQIVNDFQKGDIAEGYSVSREKKESFPLTVTSAQKNPTAFYLCASTETEYSNQPQHFGDGTRLSIL.

This clone has a handful of counts. The rearrangement uses TRBV27 and TRBJ2-7; no definite D call. The CDR3 runs to 16 residues. The germline V gene encodes CDR1 MNHEY and CDR2 SMNVEV (reference sequence). V lost 5 bases, J lost 4 bases, and 21 bases lay in between. Written as DNA, the CDR3 is TGTGCCAGCAGTCGGCGACCGCATATGTACGAGTACGAGCAGTACGTC. This translates into CASSRRPHMYEYEQYV.

This chain connects TRBV6-4 to TRBJ1-1, with a tentative D call TRBD1 (5 bases). V lost 5 bases to trimming and J lost 0 bases, with 10 bases between them. Germline loops: CDR1 MRHNA, CDR2 SNTAGT. This CDR3 spans 14 amino acids. CDR3 sequence: CASSYDRVNTEAFF. For the CDR3, the DNA is TGTGCCAGCAGTTATGACAGAGTGAACACTGAAGCTTTCTTT.

The chain recombines TRBV6-1 with TRBJ1-6, with a weak D call TRBD1 (5 bases). Per the germline V gene, CDR1 is MNHNS and CDR2 is SASEGT. Trimming removed 1 base at V and 7 bases at J, with 17 bases between. The CDR3 extends over 17 amino acids. CDR3 protein: CASSEGGGFYSNSPLHF. The CDR3 region has the DNA TGTGCCAGCAGTGAAGGTGGGGGTTTTTACTCGAATTCACCCCTCCACTTT.

This rearrangement joins TRBV6-5 to TRBJ1-3; D is perhaps TRBD1 (5 bases). Germline V gene sequence: CDR1 MNHEY, CDR2 SVGAGI. V lost 0 bases and J 3 bases, leaving 9 bases between the germline ends. CDR3 length: 15 residues. The CDR3 is CASSYSSGGGNTIYF. CDR3 nucleotides: TGTGCCAGCAGTTACTCGTCCGGGGGTGGAAACACCATATATTTT.

This clone was recorded once. The chain recombines TRBV12-5 with TRBJ2-3, with D possibly matching TRBD2 (5 bases). The CDR3 covers 15 residues. Germline-derived CDR1 and CDR2 are LGHNT and FRNRAP. Trimming took 3 bases from V and 4 from J, leaving 14 bases between them. The DNA of the CDR3 is TGTGCTAGTGGTTTTTTTGGAGCGGATGCAGATACGCAGTATTTT. This codes for CASGFFGADADTQYF.

This chain uses TRBV30 with TRBJ2-7; 11 bases line up with TRBD1. The CDR3 runs to 13 residues. CDR1 and CDR2 (germline): GTSNPN, SVGIG (reference sequence). V lost 1 base, J lost 13 bases, and 9 bases stayed unmatched. The CDR3 reads CAWSGPGQGARYV. The CDR3 DNA follows: TGTGCCTGGAGTGGGCCTGGACAGGGGGCTCGCTACGTC.

The chain couples TRBV18 to TRBJ2-1; a weak D match, TRBD1 (6 bases). Per germline, CDR1 KGHSH and CDR2 LQKENI. Between the trimmed V and J ends, which lost 5 bases and 8 bases, there was a span of 16 bases. The CDR3 runs to 14 residues. The CDR3: CASSTEDSRYEQFF. The CDR3 DNA reads as TGTGCCAGCTCAACGGAGGACAGCCGCTATGAGCAGTTCTTC.

The genes are TRBV10-1 and TRBJ1-1; no clear D gene. CDR1 is WNHNN and CDR2 is SYGVQD in the germline V gene (reference sequence). The CDR3 contains 12 residues. V was pared by 2 bases and J by 8 bases, with 9 bases between. Here the CDR3 DNA reads TGCGCCAGCAGTGAGGATTCGGGGGAAGCTTTCTTT. Its translation is CASSEDSGEAFF.

The chain is built from TRBV10-1 and TRBJ2-2; tentative D call: TRBD1 (6 bases). The CDR3 loop spans 17 amino acids. The V gene lost 0 bases and the J gene lost 1 base, with 12 bases spanning the gap. CDR1 WNHNN and CDR2 SYGVQD come from the germline V gene (reference sequence). The CDR3 sequence: CASSESMPGENTGELFF. The CDR3 DNA follows: TGCGCCAGCAGTGAGTCGATGCCAGGGGAGAACACCGGGGAGCTGTTTTTT.

V usage is TRBV4-1 and J usage is TRBJ2-5; D is perhaps TRBD1 (5 bases). V dropped 2 bases and J dropped 4 bases, with 23 bases sitting between them. CDR1 is MGHRA, CDR2 YSYEKL, per germline. The CDR3 is 18 residues long. CDR3 coding DNA: TGCGCCAGCAGCCAAATCTACATCGATAGGTGGCAGGGAGAGACCCAGTACTTC. Protein: CASSQIYIDRWQGETQYF.

The J gene is TRBJ1-5, the V gene TRBV7-8, with TRBD1 matching over 7 bases. The CDR3 sequence is 14 residues long. Trimming took 5 bases from V and 6 from J; bases not matched to a gene: 7. Per germline, CDR1 SGHVS and CDR2 FQNEAQ. Here the CDR3 reads CASSHRQGGQPQHF. DNA of the CDR3: TGTGCCAGCAGCCACCGACAGGGCGGTCAGCCCCAGCATTTT. The complete variable domain, with remaining parts taken from reference TRBV7-8 and TRBJ1-5, reads GAGVSQSPRYKVAKRGQDVALRCDPISGHVSLFWYQQALGQGPEFLTYFQNEAQLDKSGLPSDRFFAERPEGSVSTLKIQRTQQEDSAVYLCASSHRQGGQPQHFGDGTRLSIL.

The CDR3 DNA is TGTGCCAGCAGTTACAAGCTGGAGACCCAGTACTTC. Translated: CASSYKLETQYF. The chain joins TRBV6-6 to TRBJ2-5; no firm D call. This CDR3 contains 12 residues. Germline CDR1 is MNHNY and CDR2 is SVGAGI (reference sequence). Trimming removed 2 bases from V and 5 bases from J, with 6 bases in between.

The V and J genes are TRBV27 and TRBJ2-1, with TRBD2 matching 11 bases. Germline assignment: CDR1 MNHEY and CDR2 SMNVEV (reference sequence). Trimming removed 7 bases from V and 6 bases from J; junction bases left unmatched: 8. CDR3 length equals 15 residues. The CDR3 DNA follows: TGTGCCAGCACCAAAGGGCTAGCGGGGGGCAATGAGCAGTTCTTC. Encoded protein: CASTKGLAGGNEQFF.

This clone has just one count. The chain joins TRBV28 to TRBJ2-1; tentative D call: TRBD1 (5 bases). CDR1 is MDHEN and CDR2 is SYDVKM in the germline V gene. The CDR3 spans 16 residues. Trimming stripped 6 bases from V and 6 bases from J, with 21 bases between. The CDR3 DNA reads as TGTGCCAGCAGCCTTAGGGTGGGGCGGCTGTTCAATGAGCAGTTCTTC. It codes for CASSLRVGRLFNEQFF.

This chain joins TRBV4-2 and TRBJ2-1, with a tentative D call TRBD2 (5 bases). Germline values: CDR1 LGHNA, CDR2 YNFKEQ. This CDR3 contains 16 residues. Trimming left V 4 bases short and J 4 bases short, with 17 bases between. CDR3 bases: TGTGCCAGCAGCCCCTACCTCCCGGGAAATTACAATGAGCAGTTCTTC. This codes for CASSPYLPGNYNEQFF.